The 7 T cell receptor beta chains listed next were all sequenced from one sample in a study of blood T cell repertoires in COVID-19. The data were produced by immunoSEQ multiplex PCR, yet TCRdb's version contains in-frame clones alone and is incomplete. The sample lists more than 150,000 clones, 82% occurring once. The sample comprised peripheral blood. Source of these receptors: a woman aged 30 to 39 with acute or convalescent COVID-19.

The V gene is TRBV7-2, the J gene TRBJ1-1, with 8 nucleotides matching TRBD1. Germline V gene sequence: CDR1 SGHTA, CDR2 FQGNSA. With V trimmed by 5 bases and J by 3 bases, 5 bases remained unmatched. The CDR3 length is 14 residues. The CDR3, as DNA: TGTGCCAGCAGCCCACAGGGGGGTCACACTGAAGCTTTCTTT. It translates to CASSPQGGHTEAFF. Combining the CDR3 with reference TRBV7-2 and TRBJ1-1 gives the whole variable domain GAGVSQSPSNKVTEKGKDVELRCDPISGHTALYWYRQSLGQGLEFLIYFQGNSAPDKSGLPSDRFSAERTGGSVSTLTIQRTQQEDSAVYLCASSPQGGHTEAFFGQGTRLTVV.

The CDR3 DNA reads as TGTGCCAGCCAGACAGGGAACACCGGGGAGCTGTTTTTT. It encodes CASQTGNTGELFF. The chain employs TRBV19 and TRBJ2-2; weak D call: TRBD1 (6 bases). Germline V gene sequence: CDR1 LNHDA, CDR2 SQIVND (reference sequence). V lost 9 bases and J 1 base, leaving 9 bases between the germline ends. There are 13 residues in the CDR3.

The chain combines TRBV7-2 with TRBJ2-1; D might be TRBD1 (6 bases). CDR1 and CDR2 from the germline V gene are SGHTA and FQGNSA. Trimming shortened V by 7 bases and J by 5 bases, and 18 bases separated the two germline ends. There are 15 residues in the CDR3. This CDR3 reads CASTSNRVGNNEQFF. For the CDR3, the DNA is TGTGCCAGCACCTCCAACAGGGTAGGGAACAATGAGCAGTTCTTC. The variable domain in full, completed from reference TRBV7-2 and TRBJ2-1, reads GAGVSQSPSNKVTEKGKDVELRCDPISGHTALYWYRQSLGQGLEFLIYFQGNSAPDKSGLPSDRFSAERTGGSVSTLTIQRTQQEDSAVYLCASTSNRVGNNEQFFGPGTRLTVL.

The V gene is TRBV28, the J gene TRBJ2-6; TRBD1 is a possible D gene (6 bases). The CDR3 has 17 residues. Deletions cut 5 bases from V and 0 bases from J, with 14 bases between. The germline V gene encodes CDR1 MDHEN and CDR2 SYDVKM. CDR3 in amino acids: CASSPGRGLSGANVLTF. The CDR3 DNA follows: TGTGCCAGCAGTCCTGGCAGGGGCCTCTCTGGGGCCAACGTCCTGACTTTC. The full variable domain, in which reference TRBV28 and TRBJ2-6 provide the parts outside the CDR3, is DVKVTQSSRYLVKRTGEKVFLECVQDMDHENMFWYRQDPGLGLRLIYFSYDVKMKEKGDIPEGYSVSREKKERFSLILESASTNQTSMYLCASSPGRGLSGANVLTFGAGSRLTVL.

This clone was counted a single time. The chain uses TRBV5-5 and TRBJ1-2, with TRBD1 identical over 7 bases. The CDR3 loop spans 15 amino acids. Germline V CDR1 and CDR2: SGHKS, YYEKEE (reference sequence). V lost 4 bases and J lost 4; bases outside the gene matches: 10. CDR3 bases: TGTGCCAGCAGCACTTGGACAGGAGATTCCTATGGCTACACCTTC. Translating gives CASSTWTGDSYGYTF.

The CDR3 DNA reads TGTGCCAGCAAATCTGGCGCGGGCAGAGAAGAAAAACTGTTTTTT. Residues: CASKSGAGREEKLFF. This chain joins TRBV2 and TRBJ1-4; no reliable D call. Germline values: CDR1 SNHLY, CDR2 FYNNEI. CDR3 size: 15 residues. Trimming cost V 7 bases and J 8 bases, with 20 bases left between them.

The V call is TRBV6-1, the J call TRBJ1-5; D is uncertain. Trimming left V 4 bases short and J 3 bases short, with 16 bases between. Germline assignment: CDR1 MNHNS and CDR2 SASEGT. The CDR3 is 16 amino acids. The CDR3 DNA reads TGTGCCAGCAGTGGCTGGCCCCCGGGGTCCAATCAGCCCCAGCATTTT. Protein: CASSGWPPGSNQPQHF.